This TCR beta chain derives from a study of T cells after yellow fever vaccination (dated by TCRdb to the late 2010s). Concerning the study at large: The SMART-Seq v4 Ultra Low Input RNA kit was used to prepare libraries from fractions with low cell numbers. To follow T-cell clones before and after primary and booster YFV17D yellow fever vaccination, bulk TCR alpha and beta repertoires were sequenced over time. Two healthy male donors made up the cohort, one aged 18 to 30 years and the other aged 30 to 40 years. Bulk PBMC replicates and cell subsets were isolated from blood drawn at multiple timepoints before and after both primary and secondary immunization. Overall study outcomes, separate from this receptor: FACS-sorted repertoires could contain abundant contaminating clonotypes from the bulk population, so computational filtering was required. The study included only two donors, which limits how far the findings can be generalized. Compared with the primary T-cell response, the secondary T-cell response was weaker but faster, peaking on day 5 rather than day 15. Most clones expanded after primary vaccination were re-detected after the booster (around 96% of CD4 and approximately 85% of CD8), suggesting broad memory maintenance. A small share of clonotypes occurred in both CD4 and CD8 compartments, likely arising from convergent recombination.

TCR cDNA was synthesized by 5'RACE template switching, which introduced a universal primer site and unique molecular identifiers. Priming of cDNA synthesis was performed from both the TCR alpha and TCR beta constant segments. Library amplification used two PCR steps, and the second PCR step added sample barcodes and sequencing adapters. Sequencing of libraries was performed on Illumina HiSeq 2500 (2x100 bp) or NovaSeq (2x150 bp). Per the source publication's procedure: MIGEC was used to demultiplex reads and collapse the reads into UMI consensus sequences, and MiXCR was used for V(D)J alignment. Using edgeR on replicate PBMC samples, clonotypes were called vaccine-responding if FDR was below 0.01 and the log2 fold change was above 5 up to day 15. CD4 or CD8 identity was assigned to each bulk clonotype according to whether the clonotype was present at higher abundance in the sequenced CD4 repertoire or the sequenced CD8 repertoire. TCRdb passed the public sequencing reads through fastp at Q25 and MiXCR, retaining productive beta sequences. Rows with a matching CDR3 protein are joined into one entry that keeps the most common DNA and genes. These V and J calls originate from TCRdb's pipeline instead of the authors' own analysis. Recorded for this sample are more than 450,000 distinct CDR3 sequences; 20% to 25% of them occurred a single time. Less than 20% of the sample rests with the top ten.

From a lookup of the germline V gene, CDR1 and CDR2 are SGHTA and FQGNSA. There are 18 amino acids in the CDR3, from cysteine to phenylalanine inclusive. Of the read, only the CDR3 DNA is kept; its 54 bases are in frame from base 1. V sheds 2 bases and J sheds 3 bases, leaving 21 bases between their ends. To note about this clonotype: Its recognized antigen is unknown. The sample holds no much larger clone one base away, and base qualities are not on file.

According to the study, the label for this sample's treatment or condition signals: live attenuated yellow fever vaccine strain. Two biological replicates of bulk PBMCs were collected at each blood-draw timepoint. A standard Ficoll-Paque protocol was used to isolate PBMCs from peripheral blood. TriZol was used to extract RNA from bulk PBMCs, from CD4 and CD8 fractions, and from dextramer-positive and dextramer-negative fractions. This specimen consisted of PBMCs, obtained about 21 days after the first yellow fever vaccination. The TCR comes from a man between 18 and 35 years old who received the YFV17D yellow fever vaccine. The chain joins TRBV7-2 to TRBJ2-3, with the D gene not clear enough to name. The CDR3 protein is CASSLPPSSVGLTDTQYF. The bases are TGTGCCAGCAGCTTACCGCCATCATCGGTTGGGTTGACAGATACGCAGTATTTT. Full variable domain (CDR3 extended with the reference TRBV7-2 and TRBJ2-3 proteins): GAGVSQSPSNKVTEKGKDVELRCDPISGHTALYWYRQSLGQGLEFLIYFQGNSAPDKSGLPSDRFSAERTGGSVSTLTIQRTQQEDSAVYLCASSLPPSSVGLTDTQYFGPGTRLTVL.